These T cell receptor beta chains were read from a single sample in a study of blood T cell repertoires in COVID-19. Assay: immunoSEQ multiplex PCR; the TCRdb copy retains only in-frame clones and omits some. This table has about 91,000 clones, around 79% appearing once. Sequenced material: peripheral blood. These TCRs come from a woman older than 75 with acute or convalescent COVID-19. The CDR3 runs from the conserved cysteine through the conserved F or W. The order of the fields is clone size, D gene, J gene, V gene, CDR3 protein, CDR3 DNA. D genes are given only for firm matches. Not all rows give a size; the values are once, few, many and, for expanded clones, a class.

clone_size: NA; d_call: TRBD1; j_call: TRBJ1-2; v_call: TRBV7-2; cdr3_aa: CASSKDRGNYGYTF; cdr3_nt: TGTGCCAGCAGCAAGGACAGGGGCAACTATGGCTACACCTTC
clone_size: once; d_call: NA; j_call: TRBJ2-2; v_call: TRBV19; cdr3_aa: CASSRGGSTNTGELFF; cdr3_nt: TGTGCCAGTAGTCGTGGGGGGTCGACGAACACCGGGGAGCTGTTTTTT
clone_size: once; d_call: TRBD1; j_call: TRBJ2-5; v_call: TRBV27; cdr3_aa: CAGTVYQETQYF; cdr3_nt: TGTGCCGGGACAGTCTACCAAGAGACCCAGTACTTC
clone_size: once; d_call: NA; j_call: TRBJ2-2; v_call: TRBV7-8; cdr3_aa: CASSPTGELFF; cdr3_nt: TGTGCCAGCAGCCCGACCGGGGAGCTGTTTTTT
clone_size: NA; d_call: NA; j_call: TRBJ1-1; v_call: TRBV27; cdr3_aa: CASRTGRGTEAFF; cdr3_nt: TGTGCCAGCAGAACAGGGAGAGGCACTGAAGCTTTCTTT
clone_size: NA; d_call: TRBD1; j_call: TRBJ1-2; v_call: TRBV7-8; cdr3_aa: CASSLDRARNVYGYTF; cdr3_nt: TGTGCCAGCAGCTTGGACAGGGCGAGGAATGTTTATGGCTACACCTTC
clone_size: NA; d_call: NA; j_call: TRBJ1-5; v_call: TRBV19; cdr3_aa: CASSLTGGFQPQHF; cdr3_nt: TGTGCCAGTAGTCTCACCGGGGGGTTTCAGCCCCAGCATTTT
clone_size: NA; d_call: NA; j_call: TRBJ1-2; v_call: TRBV30; cdr3_aa: CACLSRERMGYGYTF; cdr3_nt: TGTGCCTGTCTCTCTCGGGAGCGGATGGGCTATGGCTACACCTTC
clone_size: NA; d_call: TRBD1; j_call: TRBJ1-6; v_call: TRBV27; cdr3_aa: CASSSGTGHNSPLHF; cdr3_nt: TGTGCCAGCAGTTCCGGGACAGGACATAATTCACCCCTCCACTTT
clone_size: NA; d_call: TRBD1; j_call: TRBJ2-3; v_call: TRBV28; cdr3_aa: CASSLRQGGGSGTDTQYF; cdr3_nt: TGTGCCAGCAGTCTTAGACAGGGGGGCGGTTCAGGCACAGATACGCAGTATTTT
clone_size: NA; d_call: NA; j_call: TRBJ2-3; v_call: TRBV3-1/TRBV3-2; cdr3_aa: CASSASTDTQYF; cdr3_nt: TGTGCCAGCAGCGCGAGCACAGATACGCAGTATTTT
clone_size: NA; d_call: TRBD1; j_call: TRBJ1-2; v_call: TRBV7-2; cdr3_aa: CASSERLTGNYGYTF; cdr3_nt: TGTGCCAGCAGCGAAAGGCTGACAGGGAACTATGGCTACACCTTC
clone_size: NA; d_call: NA; j_call: TRBJ2-7; v_call: TRBV13; cdr3_aa: CASSGVAYEQYF; cdr3_nt: TGTGCCAGCTCGGGAGTAGCCTACGAGCAGTACTTC
clone_size: NA; d_call: TRBD1; j_call: TRBJ1-1; v_call: TRBV19; cdr3_aa: CASSRDRPTEAFF; cdr3_nt: TGTGCCAGTAGTAGGGACAGGCCTACCGAAGCTTTCTTT
clone_size: NA; d_call: TRBD2; j_call: TRBJ2-1; v_call: TRBV25-1; cdr3_aa: CASSEGREGAYNEQFF; cdr3_nt: TGTGCCAGCAGTGAGGGACGGGAGGGAGCCTACAATGAGCAGTTCTTC
clone_size: NA; d_call: TRBD2; j_call: TRBJ2-7; v_call: TRBV9; cdr3_aa: CASSPSLAGAHSFEYEQYF; cdr3_nt: TGTGCCAGCAGCCCCAGCCTAGCGGGAGCCCACTCTTTCGAATACGAGCAGTACTTC
clone_size: once; d_call: NA; j_call: TRBJ1-6; v_call: TRBV3-1/TRBV3-2; cdr3_aa: CASQQNNSPLHF; cdr3_nt: TGTGCCAGCCAACAGAATAATTCACCCCTCCACTTT
clone_size: NA; d_call: TRBD2; j_call: TRBJ2-4; v_call: TRBV18; cdr3_aa: CASSPGTPAGGNIQYF; cdr3_nt: TGTGCCAGTTCCCCCGGCACCCCAGCGGGAGGAAACATTCAGTACTTC
clone_size: few; d_call: TRBD2; j_call: TRBJ2-5; v_call: TRBV18; cdr3_aa: CASSNQAGLEGETQYF; cdr3_nt: TGTGCCAGCTCAAACCAGGCGGGACTAGAGGGTGAGACCCAGTACTTC
clone_size: NA; d_call: NA; j_call: TRBJ1-6; v_call: TRBV9; cdr3_aa: CASSVDSYNSPLHF; cdr3_nt: TGTGCCAGCAGCGTAGACAGCTATAATTCACCCCTCCACTTT
clone_size: NA; d_call: TRBD1; j_call: TRBJ2-1; v_call: TRBV5-1; cdr3_aa: CASSSDRGRRTPYNEQFF; cdr3_nt: TGCGCCAGCAGCTCCGACAGGGGCAGGAGGACTCCCTACAATGAGCAGTTCTTC
clone_size: NA; d_call: TRBD2; j_call: TRBJ2-1; v_call: TRBV27; cdr3_aa: CASSPTSASPVEQFF; cdr3_nt: TGTGCCAGCAGTCCGACTAGCGCGAGCCCCGTTGAGCAGTTCTTC
clone_size: few; d_call: NA; j_call: TRBJ1-1; v_call: TRBV5-5; cdr3_aa: CASSYDSAGDTEAFF; cdr3_nt: TGTGCCAGCAGCTACGACAGCGCTGGGGACACTGAAGCTTTCTTT
clone_size: once; d_call: NA; j_call: TRBJ2-1; v_call: TRBV14; cdr3_aa: CASSLIRESNEQFF; cdr3_nt: TGTGCCAGCAGCCTCATTCGGGAGTCGAATGAGCAGTTCTTC
clone_size: few; d_call: TRBD1; j_call: TRBJ2-6; v_call: TRBV29-1; cdr3_aa: CSVEGTGISGANVLTF; cdr3_nt: TGCAGCGTTGAGGGGACAGGTATATCTGGGGCCAACGTCCTGACTTTC
clone_size: once; d_call: TRBD1; j_call: TRBJ1-2; v_call: TRBV5-4; cdr3_aa: CASSLIGSTGGPYGYTF; cdr3_nt: TGTGCCAGCAGCTTGATAGGGTCGACAGGGGGGCCATATGGCTACACCTTC
clone_size: NA; d_call: TRBD2; j_call: TRBJ2-7; v_call: TRBV4-3; cdr3_aa: CASSHSPGGLRYEQYF; cdr3_nt: TGCGCCAGCAGCCACTCTCCGGGGGGGCTTAGGTACGAGCAGTACTTC
clone_size: once; d_call: NA; j_call: TRBJ1-2; v_call: TRBV30; cdr3_aa: CAWSVGGGNNYGYTF; cdr3_nt: TGTGCCTGGAGTGTGGGAGGCGGGAATAACTATGGCTACACCTTC
clone_size: NA; d_call: TRBD1; j_call: TRBJ2-2; v_call: TRBV2; cdr3_aa: CASSEATGGTLPPNTGELFF; cdr3_nt: TGTGCCAGCAGTGAAGCTACAGGGGGTACCCTACCACCGAACACCGGGGAGCTGTTTTTT
clone_size: once; d_call: NA; j_call: TRBJ2-2; v_call: TRBV6-5; cdr3_aa: CASSYSRRGELFF; cdr3_nt: TGTGCCAGCAGTTACTCGCGGCGCGGGGAGCTGTTTTTT
clone_size: NA; d_call: NA; j_call: TRBJ1-6; v_call: TRBV27; cdr3_aa: CASSLPRSPLHF; cdr3_nt: TGTGCCAGCAGTTTGCCCAGGTCACCCCTCCACTTT
clone_size: few; d_call: NA; j_call: TRBJ1-5; v_call: TRBV28; cdr3_aa: CASTTRGGGQPQHF; cdr3_nt: TGTGCCAGCACTACCCGGGGAGGTGGTCAGCCCCAGCATTTT
clone_size: NA; d_call: TRBD1; j_call: TRBJ1-1; v_call: TRBV10-3; cdr3_aa: CAISANPEGGRTEAFF; cdr3_nt: TGTGCCATCAGTGCAAATCCTGAAGGGGGCAGGACTGAAGCTTTCTTT
clone_size: NA; d_call: NA; j_call: TRBJ2-3; v_call: TRBV27; cdr3_aa: CASSPRGEARDTQYF; cdr3_nt: TGTGCCAGCAGCCCCCGAGGGGAGGCCCGGGATACGCAGTATTTT
clone_size: NA; d_call: TRBD2; j_call: TRBJ2-5; v_call: TRBV9; cdr3_aa: CASSVGASGRAGETQYF; cdr3_nt: TGTGCCAGCAGCGTAGGAGCTAGCGGGAGGGCCGGAGAGACCCAGTACTTC
clone_size: NA; d_call: NA; j_call: TRBJ1-3; v_call: TRBV7-3; cdr3_aa: CASSSSPGNTIYF; cdr3_nt: TGTGCCAGCAGCTCTAGCCCCGGAAACACCATATATTTT
clone_size: NA; d_call: NA; j_call: TRBJ2-7; v_call: TRBV9; cdr3_aa: CASSVGGLEEQYF; cdr3_nt: TGTGCCAGCAGCGTAGGGGGGCTTGAAGAGCAGTACTTC
clone_size: NA; d_call: NA; j_call: TRBJ2-1; v_call: TRBV6-1; cdr3_aa: CASSELGVPYNEQFF; cdr3_nt: TGTGCCAGCAGTGAACTGGGCGTACCTTACAATGAGCAGTTCTTC
clone_size: once; d_call: TRBD1; j_call: TRBJ2-1; v_call: TRBV30; cdr3_aa: CAWSRGGDYNEQFF; cdr3_nt: TGTGCCTGGAGTCGAGGGGGCGACTACAATGAGCAGTTCTTC
clone_size: NA; d_call: NA; j_call: TRBJ1-2; v_call: TRBV4-3; cdr3_aa: CASSQDLPSNYGYTF; cdr3_nt: TGCGCCAGCAGCCAAGATCTCCCCTCTAACTATGGCTACACCTTC
clone_size: once; d_call: NA; j_call: TRBJ1-1; v_call: TRBV30; cdr3_aa: CAWTHYRTPPVSEAFF; cdr3_nt: TGTGCCTGGACTCATTACCGGACACCTCCAGTATCTGAAGCTTTCTTT
clone_size: NA; d_call: NA; j_call: TRBJ2-1; v_call: TRBV11-2; cdr3_aa: CASSPGFYNEQFF; cdr3_nt: TGTGCCAGCAGCCCGGGATTCTACAATGAGCAGTTCTTC
clone_size: NA; d_call: TRBD1; j_call: TRBJ1-2; v_call: TRBV7-9; cdr3_aa: CASSSGTVSRYGYTF; cdr3_nt: TGTGCCAGCAGCTCCGGGACAGTTAGTCGCTATGGCTACACCTTC
clone_size: NA; d_call: TRBD1; j_call: TRBJ1-4; v_call: TRBV7-2; cdr3_aa: CASSLEGWTGWDEKLFF; cdr3_nt: TGTGCCAGCAGCTTAGAGGGGTGGACAGGGTGGGATGAAAAACTGTTTTTT